These 21 T cell receptor beta chains share one sample of origin, sequenced in a study of blood T cell repertoires in COVID-19. TCRdb's table, derived via immunoSEQ multiplex PCR, lists solely in-frame clones and lacks some. The sample has about 130,000 clones, around 89% seen once. The sample taken for sequencing was peripheral blood. These receptors were obtained from a man in his sixties with COVID-19, enrolled during active disease.

The chain is built from TRBV6-2 or TRBV6-3 and TRBJ2-3, with 8 positions matching TRBD2. The CDR3 is made up of 16 amino acids. V trimming: 6 bases; J trimming: 2 bases; junction bases outside the gene matches: 10. Germline CDR1 is MNHEY and CDR2 is SVGEGT. In DNA form, the CDR3 reads TGTGCCAGCAGGCCTTACGAGCGGGGGAACACAGATACGCAGTATTTT. Encoded protein: CASRPYERGNTDTQYF.

The gene calls are TRBV2 and TRBJ1-2; possibly TRBD1 for D (6 bases). V was cut by 7 bases and J by 4 bases, with 16 bases left in between. CDR1 is SNHLY, CDR2 FYNNEI, per germline. The CDR3 is 14 residues long. For the CDR3, the DNA is TGTGCCAGCACCCAGGGGCTTTGGTCCTATGGCTACACCTTC. Protein sequence: CASTQGLWSYGYTF.

This chain joins TRBV11-2 and TRBJ1-1; 8 bases map to TRBD1. This CDR3 is built from 13 residues. V gave up 6 bases and J gave up 4 bases; unmatched junction bases: 4. Germline CDR1 and CDR2: SGHAT and FQNNGV. As DNA, the CDR3 is TGTGCCAGCAGATACGACAGGGGCACTGAAGCTTTCTTT. It encodes CASRYDRGTEAFF.

The chain combines TRBV15 with TRBJ1-2, with a weak D call TRBD1 (5 bases). This CDR3 contains 15 residues. Trimming shortened V by 0 bases and J by 7 bases, and 15 bases separated the two germline ends. Looked up from germline, CDR1 is LNHNV and CDR2 is YYDKDF (reference sequence). The CDR3 region is CATSRDGQGPAGYTF. In DNA form, the CDR3 reads TGTGCCACCAGCAGAGATGGGCAGGGCCCAGCTGGCTACACCTTC.

This clone was detected once. The chain links TRBV24-1 to TRBJ1-5; the D gene is possibly TRBD1 (6 bases). Germline V gives CDR1 KGHDR, CDR2 SFDVKD. V was shortened by 3 bases and J by 1 base, with 12 bases between the two germline ends. The CDR3 has 16 residues. CDR3 in amino acids: CATSDAGTSSNQPQHF. The CDR3 DNA is TGTGCCACCAGTGATGCCGGGACATCCAGCAATCAGCCCCAGCATTTT.

The chain recombines TRBV4-2 with TRBJ2-7, with 9 bases that match TRBD2. V trimming: 2 bases; J trimming: 3 bases; junction bases outside the gene matches: 11. CDR1 is LGHNA, CDR2 YNFKEQ, per germline. The CDR3 has 17 amino acids. This CDR3 reads CASSQFLPGLASYEQYF. As DNA, the CDR3 is TGTGCCAGCAGCCAATTTCTTCCGGGACTAGCCAGCTACGAGCAGTACTTC.

The chain combines TRBV5-6 with TRBJ1-1; D not certain. CDR1 and CDR2 from the germline V gene are SGHDT and YYEEEE. The ends were cut back, 6 bases at V and 4 bases at J, with 13 bases in the middle. This CDR3 region has 13 residues. The DNA of the CDR3 is TGTGCCAGCACCTCTGGGCCGATCACTGAAGCTTTCTTT. Residues: CASTSGPITEAFF.

This chain uses TRBV10-3 with TRBJ2-3; tentative D call: TRBD2 (7 bases). Germline V gives CDR1 ENHRY, CDR2 SYGVKD. The CDR3 covers 16 residues. Trimming cost V 4 bases and J 4 bases, with 18 bases left between them. The CDR3 nucleotides are TGTGCCATCAGTGGGGGAGGGGGGGACGGACCAGATACGCAGTATTTT. The encoded protein is CAISGGGGDGPDTQYF.

This sequence joins TRBV29-1 and TRBJ2-1; 10 nucleotides match TRBD2. CDR1 is SQVTM and CDR2 is ANQGSEA in the germline V gene. Trimming took 5 bases from V and 7 from J; bases not matched to a gene: 5. This CDR3 has 13 amino acids. The CDR3, as DNA: TGCAGCGTTCGGGCTAGCGGGGGAAATGAGCAGTTCTTC. Its translation is CSVRASGGNEQFF.

The chain uses TRBV18 and TRBJ1-2, with D uncertain. The CDR3 is 11 amino acids. Deletions cut 4 bases from V and 7 bases from J, with 7 bases between. The germline V gene encodes CDR1 KGHSH and CDR2 LQKENI. The CDR3 loop reads CASSLAGGYTF. Here the CDR3 DNA reads TGTGCCAGCTCACTAGCGGGTGGCTACACCTTC.

This clone occurred a few times. The chain recombines TRBV6-1 with TRBJ1-2; no clear D gene. V dropped 0 bases and J dropped 7 bases, with 12 bases sitting between them. The CDR3 length is 14 residues. Germline-derived CDR1 and CDR2 are MNHNS and SASEGT. The CDR3 region has the DNA TGTGCCAGCAGTGAAGCCTTCCAGGTTCCTGGCTACACCTTC. Translated, it gives CASSEAFQVPGYTF.

The chain links TRBV9 to TRBJ1-5; D is unresolved. Trimming cost V 0 bases and J 8 bases, with 15 bases left between them. The CDR3 is 15 residues long. From germline, CDR1 is SGDLS and CDR2 YYNGEE. Here the CDR3 reads CASSVGLVEREPQHF. The CDR3 region has the DNA TGTGCCAGCAGCGTAGGTTTGGTGGAGAGGGAGCCCCAGCATTTT.

The V call is TRBV9, the J call TRBJ2-2, with a weak D call TRBD1 (6 bases). V dropped 0 bases and J dropped 4 bases, with 10 bases sitting between them. This CDR3 has 15 residues. Per the germline V gene, CDR1 is SGDLS and CDR2 is YYNGEE. CDR3 amino acids: CASSVADRFTGELFF. The CDR3 DNA is TGTGCCAGCAGCGTAGCCGACAGGTTCACCGGGGAGCTGTTTTTT.

The chain carries TRBV7-9 and TRBJ2-5; no clear D. Germline-derived CDR1 and CDR2 are SEHNR and FQNEAQ (reference sequence). V lost 4 bases and J 7 bases, leaving 13 bases between the germline ends. The CDR3 loop spans 13 amino acids. Here the CDR3 DNA reads TGTGCCAGCAGCTCCGGTAGCCCCTGGACCCAGTACTTC. It codes for CASSSGSPWTQYF.

V is TRBV27 and J is TRBJ1-5; TRBD1 matches at 8 bases. The V gene's germline CDR1 is MNHEY and CDR2 SMNVEV (reference sequence). The CDR3 length is 16 residues. V lost 3 bases, J lost 4 bases, and 8 bases stayed unmatched. CDR3 loop: CASSLLWTGPNQPQHF. The CDR3 nucleotides are TGTGCCAGCAGTTTGCTATGGACAGGGCCTAATCAGCCCCAGCATTTT.

In its sample, this clone was seen once. The chain uses TRBV19 and TRBJ1-4; no clear D gene. Trimming left V 6 bases short and J 7 bases short, with 15 bases between. The length of the CDR3 is 14 residues. The germline CDR1 and CDR2 sequences are LNHDA and SQIVND (reference sequence). The CDR3 DNA is TGTGCCAGTAGGAACACCGCGGCGGGTGAAAAACTGTTTTTT. It specifies CASRNTAAGEKLFF. Together with reference TRBV19 and TRBJ1-4, the CDR3 gives the full variable domain: DGGITQSPKYLFRKEGQNVTLSCEQNLNHDAMYWYRQDPGQGLRLIYYSQIVNDFQKGDIAEGYSVSREKKESFPLTVTSAQKNPTAFYLCASRNTAAGEKLFFGSGTQLSVL.

This chain connects TRBV30 to TRBJ1-2, with D uncertain. The CDR3 contains 11 residues. Germline loops: CDR1 GTSNPN, CDR2 SVGIG (reference sequence). Trimming took 2 bases from V and 8 from J, leaving 9 bases between them. The CDR3 reads CAWSPPRGYTF. The CDR3 bases are TGTGCCTGGAGTCCTCCGCGGGGCTACACCTTC.

The J gene is TRBJ1-1, the V gene TRBV2; D is undetermined. There are 13 residues in the CDR3. The germline V gene encodes CDR1 SNHLY and CDR2 FYNNEI. Trimming took off 8 bases at V and 0 bases at J, with 10 bases between the two ends. The CDR3 nucleotides read TGTGCCAGCGAGAGACTTATGAACACTGAAGCTTTCTTT. It is translated as CASERLMNTEAFF.

V usage is TRBV30 and J usage is TRBJ1-6; 7 nucleotides line up with TRBD1. J lost 0 bases, V lost 3 bases, and 2 bases had no gene match. The CDR3 has 15 residues. Germline CDR1 is GTSNPN and CDR2 is SVGIG (reference sequence). The chain's CDR3 is CAWRTGSSYNSPLHF. In DNA, the CDR3 is TGTGCCTGGAGGACAGGGAGCTCCTATAATTCACCCCTCCACTTT.

This clone was observed a single time. The chain couples TRBV7-9 to TRBJ2-7, with TRBD1 matching over 7 bases. CDR1 SEHNR and CDR2 FQNEAQ come from the germline V gene (reference sequence). This CDR3 is 14 amino acids long. The V segment lost 5 bases and the J segment 5 bases; nucleotides outside the gene matches: 9. CDR3 bases: TGTGCCAGCAGCCTCTTTTCTACAGGGGACGAGCAGTACTTC. This gives the protein CASSLFSTGDEQYF.

This clone was observed once. The chain links TRBV5-4 to TRBJ2-1, with a tentative D call TRBD1 (6 bases). V lost 1 base and J 6 bases, leaving 14 bases between the germline ends. This CDR3 spans 15 amino acids. Germline-derived CDR1 and CDR2 are SGHNT and YYREEE (reference sequence). The CDR3 loop is CASSLPLGQSNEQFF. In nucleotides, the CDR3 is TGTGCCAGCAGCTTGCCCCTCGGACAGAGCAATGAGCAGTTCTTC.